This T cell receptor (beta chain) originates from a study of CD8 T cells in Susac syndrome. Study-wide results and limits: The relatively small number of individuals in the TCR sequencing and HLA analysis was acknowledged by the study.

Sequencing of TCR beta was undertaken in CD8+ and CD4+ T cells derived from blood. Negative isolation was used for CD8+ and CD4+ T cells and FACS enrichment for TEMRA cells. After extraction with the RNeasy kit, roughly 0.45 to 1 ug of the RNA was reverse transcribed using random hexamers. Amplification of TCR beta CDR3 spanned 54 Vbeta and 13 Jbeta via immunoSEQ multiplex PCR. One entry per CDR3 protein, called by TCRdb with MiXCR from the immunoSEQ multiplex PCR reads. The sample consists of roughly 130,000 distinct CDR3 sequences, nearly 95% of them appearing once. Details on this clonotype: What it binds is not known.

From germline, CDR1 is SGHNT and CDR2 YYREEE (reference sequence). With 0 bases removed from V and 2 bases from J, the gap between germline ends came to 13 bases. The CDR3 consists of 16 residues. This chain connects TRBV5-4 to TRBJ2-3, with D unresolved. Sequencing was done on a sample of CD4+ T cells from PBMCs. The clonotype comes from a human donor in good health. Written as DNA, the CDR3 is TGTGCCAGCAGCTTGGGGCAGGCCACTTCCACAGATACGCAGTATTTT. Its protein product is CASSLGQATSTDTQYF.